This T cell receptor beta chain is drawn from a study of blood T cell repertoires in COVID-19 (dated by TCRdb to 2018 to 2020). Regarding the complete study: Samples from collaborators originated in the United States, Italy and Spain and spanned both the acute and convalescent phases of COVID-19. Subjects who had been exposed to COVID-19, were actively infected with it, or had recovered from it provided the deeply sampled blood TCRbeta repertoires that made up the dataset. Sample metadata almost always included a de-identified subject ID, COVID-19 status, age in years and sex. The prospective study material was composed of cDNA or gDNA derived from T cells, B-cell-depleted T cells, or PBMCs. The samples were drawn from the first 160 participants of the ongoing ImmuneRACE study and from over a thousand subjects provided by 6 global collaborators. The repertoires were released in a freely available public database intended as a resource for research on the immune response to SARS-CoV-2. HLA class I and class II types, where available, came from metadata supplied by the sample provider rather than from assay-based typing. Study-wide conclusions, independent of this receptor: The quantity of clinical and demographic metadata differed by source and by participant and was supplied without curation.

The immunoSEQ Assay, a bias-controlled multiplex PCR, was used to amplify TCRbeta CDR3 regions from genomic DNA. For the original study's pipeline: Within the assay, amplification of reference gene primers was used to estimate how many nucleated cells each sample contained. To quantify the absolute abundance of each unique TCRbeta CDR3 rearrangement, sequence reads were collapsed and filtered. Productive Simpson clonality was computed per sample as the square root of Simpson's diversity index over productive rearrangements. Not all clones reach the TCRdb copy of this immuneACCESS table, which keeps in-frame sequences only. Checked studies attribute under half of the gap to unresolved V genes and leave the rest unexplained. V, J and clone size were drawn from that table, and D and trimming were deduced from the DNA. The sample table records approximately 56,000 clones; around four fifths of these occur just once. The ten largest account for 10% to 15% of the sample.

Each collaborating institution followed its own protocols to collect whole blood in K2EDTA tubes. Collaborator samples were shipped for TCRbeta analysis as frozen whole blood, isolated PBMCs, or DNA extracted from either sample type. Via the germline V gene (reference sequence), CDR1 is LNHDA and CDR2 SQIVND. From its cysteine to its phenylalanine, the CDR3 spans 13 amino acids. Just CDR3 DNA is preserved here, 39 bases in frame from base 1. Cut back by 3 bases and 1 base, the V and J ends lie 6 bases apart. For this clone: Which antigen it targets is not known. Base-call qualities are not available, and no considerably larger clone is one nucleotide away.

The sequence is built from TRBV19 and TRBJ2-5; TRBD2 could be the D gene, as 5 bases match. Source material: peripheral blood. This receptor was obtained from a woman aged 80 or over with acute or convalescent COVID-19. Here the CDR3 is given as CASSMEAQETQYF. The DNA sequence is as follows: TGTGCCAGTAGTATGGAGGCCCAAGAGACCCAGTACTTC.